Described below is a single TCR beta chain sequence and its context. Its specificity is not known. Produced via immunoSEQ multiplex PCR; TCRdb's table is partial and in-frame only. The sample lists 25,000 to 35,000 clones; 92% were seen once. Time point in this sample: new active TB diagnosis, blood taken before or within 7 days of starting treatment. On average roughly 100,000 T cells per donor were immunosequenced. This sample was taken from a study of T cells in tuberculosis. Study in general: IGRA-negative adolescents, IGRA-positive adolescents with latent tuberculosis and adults with active tuberculosis formed this South African cohort. Study-wide results and limits: A GMM-specific repertoire classifier reached roughly 87% accuracy, AUROC about 0.9. Shorter CDR3-alpha in active tuberculosis partly drove smaller distances.

The ends were cut back, 2 bases at V and 4 bases at J, with 12 bases in the middle. The length of the CDR3 is 14 residues. Germline-derived CDR1 and CDR2 are SGHRS and YFSETQ. The chain employs TRBV5-1 and TRBJ1-2; TRBD1 might be the D (5 bases). This specimen was PBMCs, taken at tuberculosis diagnosis. This TCR was recovered from an adult with tuberculosis. Some clones in this sample may be carry-over from other donors' samples. CDR3 amino acids: CASSFGRGSYGYTF. Written as DNA, the CDR3 is TGCGCCAGCAGCTTCGGGCGGGGCAGCTATGGCTACACCTTC.